The source of this T cell receptor (beta chain) is a study of shared clonotypes between healthy human individuals. Across the study: The study drew on two women and a few men aged 18 to 49 as donors. Per-donor plates numbered three CD4 naive, three CD4 memory, two CD8 naive and one CD8 memory.

J gave up 6 bases and V 7 bases, and 3 bases lay outside the gene matches. The CDR3 has 13 residues. The germline gives CDR1 MDHEN, CDR2 SYDVKM. The repertoire was sequenced with immunoSEQ multiplex PCR; TCRdb's copy has only in-frame clones and lacks some. Of approximately 1,000,000 clones in the sample, around 78% are singletons; the top ten hold approximately 0.56%. Only Caucasian adults living in Nashville, Tennessee made up the donor group. The genes are TRBV28 and TRBJ1-5; 10 positions agree with TRBD1. The receptor was derived from a man aged 18 to 35 in good health. Some clones in this sample may be carry-over from other donors' samples. Source material: memory CD4+ T cells from PBMCs. Described subset: CD45RA-negative fraction. CDR3 amino acids: CASKTGGSQPQHF. Here the CDR3 DNA reads TGTGCCAGCAAGACAGGGGGCAGTCAGCCCCAGCATTTT.